Listed below are T cell receptor beta chains from one sample, sequenced in a study of cytomegalovirus exposure and HLA in healthy donors. Only in-frame clones appear in the TCRdb table, and some are missing; sequencing was by immunoSEQ multiplex PCR. Of about 98,000 clones listed, about three quarters are singletons. The specimen was PBMCs. These receptors came from a man aged 55 to 70 in good health and CMV-seropositive. CDR3s include the opening cysteine and the closing phenylalanine or tryptophan. The D gene is left open where the match is weak. Some rows have no size entry. The others give once, few or many, or a class for an expanded clone.

TRBJ2-7,TRBV10-3,TRBD1,once,CAISESGPRDRDYEQYF,TGTGCCATCAGTGAGTCGGGGCCCCGGGACAGGGATTACGAGCAGTACTTC
TRBJ2-7,TRBV9,-,-,CASSVGGGLSYEQYF,TGTGCCAGCAGCGTAGGAGGAGGTTTGTCCTACGAGCAGTACTTC
TRBJ2-6,TRBV15,-,-,CATRGFGANVLTF,TGTGCCACCAGGGGCTTTGGGGCCAACGTCCTGACTTTC
TRBJ1-1,TRBV28,-,-,CASSTQAGVNTEAFF,TGTGCCAGCAGCACTCAGGCAGGGGTGAACACTGAAGCTTTCTTT
TRBJ1-1,TRBV21-1,-,-,CASSKDRGPGDTEAFF,TGTGCCAGCAGCAAAGACAGGGGCCCCGGGGACACTGAAGCTTTCTTT
TRBJ2-1,TRBV18,TRBD1,-,CASSQKTSGTGSYNEQFF,TGTGCCAGCTCACAAAAAACCTCCGGGACAGGGTCCTACAATGAGCAGTTCTTC
TRBJ2-7,TRBV19,TRBD1,-,CASSMGQGEQYF,TGTGCCAGTAGTATGGGACAGGGAGAGCAGTACTTC
TRBJ2-3,TRBV6-1,TRBD1,-,CASSPRQGDTDTQYF,TGTGCCAGCAGTCCTCGACAGGGTGACACAGATACGCAGTATTTT
TRBJ2-5,TRBV7-2,-,-,CASSLVGTVRETQYF,TGTGCCAGCAGCTTAGTGGGTACAGTTAGGGAGACCCAGTACTTC
TRBJ2-1,TRBV7-9,TRBD1,-,CASSSTDRGIYNEQFF,TGTGCCAGCAGCTCAACGGACAGGGGGATTTACAATGAGCAGTTCTTC
TRBJ1-1,TRBV19,-,few,CASSIGEVTEAFF,TGTGCCAGTAGTATCGGGGAGGTTACTGAAGCTTTCTTT
TRBJ1-6,TRBV14,TRBD1,-,CASSQTGTYNSPLHF,TGTGCCAGCAGCCAGACAGGGACCTATAATTCACCCCTCCACTTT
TRBJ2-5,TRBV7-6,-,-,CASSYLDGKQETQYF,TGTGCCAGCAGCTACCTGGACGGGAAGCAGGAGACCCAGTACTTC
TRBJ2-7,TRBV5-1,-,-,CASSLEAGHHYEQYF,TGCGCCAGCAGCTTGGAAGCGGGACACCACTACGAGCAGTACTTC
TRBJ2-5,TRBV7-9,TRBD2,-,CASSAGLAGGGLKTQYF,TGTGCCAGCAGTGCCGGACTAGCGGGGGGCGGGTTAAAGACCCAGTACTTC
TRBJ2-2,TRBV4-1,-,-,CASSQEGGGIYTGELFF,TGCGCCAGCAGCCAAGAAGGGGGGGGGATTTACACCGGGGAGCTGTTTTTT
TRBJ2-6,TRBV7-9,TRBD1,once,CASSVTGGSGANVLTF,TGTGCCAGCAGCGTCACAGGGGGCTCTGGGGCCAACGTCCTGACTTTC
TRBJ1-3,TRBV9,-,once,CASSASPGNTIYF,TGTGCCAGCAGCGCCTCCCCCGGAAACACCATATATTTT
TRBJ2-5,TRBV6-1,TRBD1,-,CASRDRGGETQYF,TGTGCCAGCAGAGACAGGGGGGGAGAGACCCAGTACTTC
TRBJ2-3,TRBV7-7,-,-,CASSRGAGDTQYF,TGTGCTAGCAGCCGGGGGGCCGGAGATACGCAGTATTTT
TRBJ1-2,TRBV9,TRBD1,-,CASSGSGGRYGYTF,TGTGCCAGCAGCGGATCAGGGGGCAGATATGGCTACACCTTC
TRBJ2-1,TRBV4-3,TRBD2,-,CASSLGLDALGQFF,TGCGCCAGCAGCCTCGGACTAGATGCCCTAGGGCAGTTCTTC
TRBJ2-7,TRBV6-5,-,-,CASRPSTVSYEQYF,TGTGCCAGCAGGCCTTCGACAGTCTCCTACGAGCAGTACTTC
TRBJ2-5,TRBV9,TRBD2,-,CASSVAAGGGQETQYF,TGTGCCAGCAGCGTAGCTGCCGGCGGGGGGCAAGAGACCCAGTACTTC
TRBJ1-1,TRBV19,-,-,CASNRERLNTEAFF,TGTGCCAGTAACAGGGAGAGGTTGAACACTGAAGCTTTCTTT
TRBJ2-6,TRBV12-5,-,-,CASANSGANVLTF,TGTGCTAGTGCCAACTCTGGGGCCAACGTCCTGACTTTC
TRBJ2-7,TRBV5-6,-,-,CASSWEGGGYEQYF,TGTGCCAGCAGCTGGGAGGGGGGCGGCTACGAGCAGTACTTC
TRBJ1-3,TRBV7-7,-,once,CASSLGSGSGNTIYF,TGTGCTAGCAGCTTAGGATCGGGCTCTGGAAACACCATATATTTT
TRBJ2-1,TRBV18,-,-,CASSPMPGPYNEQFF,TGTGCCAGCTCACCGATGCCAGGCCCCTACAATGAGCAGTTCTTC
TRBJ2-5,TRBV5-1,-,once,CASSPLFNQETQYF,TGCGCCAGCAGCCCCCTTTTTAACCAAGAGACCCAGTACTTC
TRBJ2-2,TRBV5-4,-,once,CASSLGVGDTGELFF,TGTGCCAGCAGCTTGGGGGTAGGGGACACCGGGGAGCTGTTTTTT
TRBJ1-5,TRBV5-6,-,-,CASSFGTGSYQPQHF,TGTGCCAGCAGCTTTGGCACAGGATCCTATCAGCCCCAGCATTTT
TRBJ2-7,TRBV5-1,TRBD2,-,CASSLVVRGASSYEQYF,TGCGCCAGCAGCTTGGTAGTGCGGGGGGCGAGCTCCTACGAGCAGTACTTC
TRBJ2-5,TRBV2,TRBD2,-,CASRAPLAGGLETQYF,TGTGCCAGCAGGGCCCCGCTAGCGGGGGGCCTGGAGACCCAGTACTTC
TRBJ1-3,TRBV7-6,-,-,CASSSFRGDSNSGNTIYF,TGTGCCAGCAGCTCATTTAGGGGTGACAGCAACTCTGGAAACACCATATATTTT
TRBJ1-5,TRBV28,-,few,CASSLFPRTDSNQPQHF,TGTGCCAGCAGTTTATTCCCCAGGACAGATAGCAATCAGCCCCAGCATTTT
TRBJ1-4,TRBV13,-,-,CASSRGNEKLFF,TGTGCCAGCAGCAGGGGGAATGAAAAACTGTTTTTT
TRBJ2-1,TRBV5-1,TRBD2,-,CASSLVASGGSYNEQFF,TGCGCCAGCAGCTTGGTGGCTAGCGGGGGCTCCTACAATGAGCAGTTCTTC
TRBJ1-5,TRBV7-2,-,-,CASSLREGWQPQHF,TGTGCCAGCAGCTTAAGGGAGGGATGGCAGCCCCAGCATTTT
TRBJ2-7,TRBV10-3,-,-,CAISENPNYEQYF,TGTGCCATCAGTGAAAACCCTAACTACGAGCAGTACTTC
TRBJ1-2,TRBV5-4,TRBD1,-,CASSQTGDPLYGYTF,TGTGCCAGCAGCCAGACAGGGGACCCTCTCTATGGCTACACCTTC
TRBJ1-1,TRBV19,-,-,CASSIPGGTEAFF,TGTGCCAGTAGTATACCCGGGGGCACTGAAGCTTTCTTT
TRBJ2-1,TRBV10-3,TRBD1,-,CAISVGQGVTYNEQFF,TGTGCCATCAGTGTAGGACAGGGTGTGACCTACAATGAGCAGTTCTTC
TRBJ2-3,TRBV10-3,-,-,CAINGGVGQSSDTQYF,TGTGCCATCAACGGAGGTGTCGGTCAGAGTTCAGATACGCAGTATTTT
TRBJ1-4,TRBV2,-,-,CASSETGPWLFF,TGTGCCAGCAGTGAGACAGGTCCTTGGCTGTTTTTT
TRBJ2-7,TRBV20-1,-,-,CSARYGYEQYF,TGCAGTGCTAGGTACGGGTACGAGCAGTACTTC
TRBJ2-3,TRBV5-1,TRBD2,once,CASSPGLAGGPSTDTQYF,TGCGCCAGCAGCCCGGGACTAGCGGGGGGACCAAGCACAGATACGCAGTATTTT
TRBJ1-2,TRBV7-2,TRBD1,-,CASSLAIGQGGQAIFWSYGYTF,TGTGCCAGCAGCTTAGCGATAGGTCAGGGTGGACAGGCTATCTTCTGGAGCTATGGCTACACCTTC
TRBJ2-7,TRBV28,-,-,CASSNKGGLPYEQYF,TGTGCCAGCAGTAACAAGGGGGGGCTCCCGTACGAGCAGTACTTC
TRBJ2-7,TRBV5-1,TRBD2,-,CASSLEGLAGEQYF,TGCGCCAGCAGCTTGGAGGGACTAGCGGGCGAGCAGTACTTC
TRBJ2-1,TRBV25-1,-,-,CASTLDSRVQFF,TGTGCCAGCACCTTAGACAGTAGGGTGCAGTTCTTC
TRBJ1-5,TRBV28,TRBD1,-,CASRYTGAGQPQHF,TGTGCCAGCAGATACACAGGGGCGGGTCAGCCCCAGCATTTT
TRBJ2-7,TRBV16,-,-,CASSQTRTVNYEQYF,TGTGCCAGCAGCCAGACCAGGACAGTCAACTACGAGCAGTACTTC
TRBJ2-2,TRBV15,-,-,CATSSGTGIPGELFF,TGTGCCACCAGTTCTGGGACTGGAATCCCCGGGGAGCTGTTTTTT
TRBJ2-7,TRBV7-2,-,-,CASSLASGIEQYF,TGTGCCAGCAGCTTAGCCTCGGGGATCGAGCAGTACTTC